A selection of T cell receptor beta chains follows, all from one sample in a study of regulatory and conventional T cells in RAG deficiency. Sequenced by immunoSEQ multiplex PCR; TCRdb stores in-frame clones only, minus some. Seen here are 7,000 to 9,500 clones, over 85% observed once, and the top ten hold about 1.5%. Sequencing used CD4+ effector T cells sorted from blood. These receptors originate from a human donor with RAG deficiency presenting as severe combined immunodeficiency. Each CDR3 is given with its conserved first and last residue. D genes are given only for firm matches.

d_gene	v_gene	j_gene	CDR3nt	CDR3aa
-	TRBV10-3	TRBJ2-6	TGTGCCATCGGAAGTTACTCTGGGGCCAACGTCCTGACTTTC	CAIGSYSGANVLTF
TRBD2	TRBV29-1	TRBJ2-3	TGCAGCGTTGAGCGGGAGGGCCCAGGCACAGATACGCAGTATTTT	CSVEREGPGTDTQYF
-	TRBV10-3	TRBJ2-5	TGTGCCATCAGTGAGGCGGAGGCAGGGGTGGTGGAGACCCAGTACTTC	CAISEAEAGVVETQYF
-	TRBV5-1	TRBJ1-2	TGCGCCAGCAGCTTAGTGCAGGGAGACTATGGCTACACCTTC	CASSLVQGDYGYTF
-	TRBV10-3	TRBJ2-5	TGTGCCATCAGTGAGTCAGGGTACCAAGAGACCCAGTACTTC	CAISESGYQETQYF
-	TRBV12-5	TRBJ2-3	TGTGCTAGTCCTGGCGCCTCTAGCACAGATACGCAGTATTTT	CASPGASSTDTQYF
-	TRBV6-5	TRBJ2-4	TGTGCCAGCAGCCGCGGGACAGCCAAAAACATTCAGTACTTC	CASSRGTAKNIQYF
-	TRBV7-2	TRBJ2-3	TGTGCCAGCAGCTTAGTTCGGGCGCTCCCAGATACGCAGTATTTT	CASSLVRALPDTQYF
-	TRBV7-2	TRBJ2-3	TGTGCCAGCAGCTTAATGGGGGGACAAAACACAGATACGCAGTATTTT	CASSLMGGQNTDTQYF
-	TRBV4-3	TRBJ1-2	TGCGCCAGCAGCCAAGATAGGCCCAACTATGGCTACACCTTC	CASSQDRPNYGYTF